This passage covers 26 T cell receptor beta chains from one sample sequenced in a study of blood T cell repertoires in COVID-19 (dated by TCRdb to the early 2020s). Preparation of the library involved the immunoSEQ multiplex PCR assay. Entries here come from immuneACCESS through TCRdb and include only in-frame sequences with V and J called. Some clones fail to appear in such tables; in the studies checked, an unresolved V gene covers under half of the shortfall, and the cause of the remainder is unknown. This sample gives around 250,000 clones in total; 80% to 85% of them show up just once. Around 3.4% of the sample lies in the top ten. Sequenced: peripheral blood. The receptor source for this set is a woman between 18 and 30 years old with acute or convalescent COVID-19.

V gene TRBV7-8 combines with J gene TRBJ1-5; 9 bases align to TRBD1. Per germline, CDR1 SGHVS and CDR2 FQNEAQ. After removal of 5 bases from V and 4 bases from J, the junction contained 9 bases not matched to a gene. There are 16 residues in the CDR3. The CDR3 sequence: CASSPATGGTNQPQHF. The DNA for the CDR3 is TGTGCCAGCAGCCCGGCGACAGGGGGGACTAATCAGCCCCAGCATTTT.

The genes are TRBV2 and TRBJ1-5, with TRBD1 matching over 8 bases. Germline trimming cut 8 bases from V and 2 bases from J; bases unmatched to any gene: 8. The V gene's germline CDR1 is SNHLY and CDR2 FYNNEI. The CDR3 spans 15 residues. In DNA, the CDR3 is TGTGCCAGCGCTAAGGACAGGGTGGGCAATCAGCCCCAGCATTTT. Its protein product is CASAKDRVGNQPQHF.

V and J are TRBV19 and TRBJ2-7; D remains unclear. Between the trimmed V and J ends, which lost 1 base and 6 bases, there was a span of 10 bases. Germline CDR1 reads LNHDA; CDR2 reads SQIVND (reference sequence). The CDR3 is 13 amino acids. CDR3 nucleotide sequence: TGTGCCAGTAGTATAGCCGAGTATGGCGAGCAGTACTTC. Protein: CASSIAEYGEQYF.

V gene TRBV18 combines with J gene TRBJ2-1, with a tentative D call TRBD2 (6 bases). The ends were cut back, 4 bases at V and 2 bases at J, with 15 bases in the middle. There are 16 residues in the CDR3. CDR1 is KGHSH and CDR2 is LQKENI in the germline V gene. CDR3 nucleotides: TGTGCCAGCTCACTAACCGGGACTCACACCTACAATGAGCAGTTCTTC. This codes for CASSLTGTHTYNEQFF.

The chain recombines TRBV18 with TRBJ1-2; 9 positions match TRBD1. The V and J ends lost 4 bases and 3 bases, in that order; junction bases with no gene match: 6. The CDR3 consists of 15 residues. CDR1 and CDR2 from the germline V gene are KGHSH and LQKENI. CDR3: CASSRLQGADYGYTF. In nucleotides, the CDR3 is TGTGCCAGCTCACGACTACAGGGGGCTGACTATGGCTACACCTTC. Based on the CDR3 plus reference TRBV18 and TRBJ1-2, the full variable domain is NAGVMQNPRHLVRRRGQEARLRCSPMKGHSHVYWYRQLPEEGLKFMVYLQKENIIDESGMPKERFSAEFPKEGPSILRIQQVVRGDSAAYFCASSRLQGADYGYTFGSGTRLTVV.

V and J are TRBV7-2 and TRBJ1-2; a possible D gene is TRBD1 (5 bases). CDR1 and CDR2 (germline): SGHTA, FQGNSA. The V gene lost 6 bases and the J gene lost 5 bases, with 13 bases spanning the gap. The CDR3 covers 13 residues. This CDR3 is CASSSSGGYGYTF. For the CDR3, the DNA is TGTGCCAGCAGTAGCTCTGGGGGGTATGGCTACACCTTC.

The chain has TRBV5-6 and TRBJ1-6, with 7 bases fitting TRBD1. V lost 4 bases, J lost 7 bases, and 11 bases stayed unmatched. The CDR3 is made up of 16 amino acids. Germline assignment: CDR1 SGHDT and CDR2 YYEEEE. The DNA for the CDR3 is TGTGCCAGCAGCCGGGACAGTTTTTGGGGGAATTCACCCCTCCACTTT. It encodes CASSRDSFWGNSPLHF.

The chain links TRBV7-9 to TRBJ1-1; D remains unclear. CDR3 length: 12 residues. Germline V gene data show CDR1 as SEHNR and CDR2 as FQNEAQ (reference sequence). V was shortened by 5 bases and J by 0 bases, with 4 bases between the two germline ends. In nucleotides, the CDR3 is TGTGCCAGCAGCGAGATGAACACTGAAGCTTTCTTT. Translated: CASSEMNTEAFF.

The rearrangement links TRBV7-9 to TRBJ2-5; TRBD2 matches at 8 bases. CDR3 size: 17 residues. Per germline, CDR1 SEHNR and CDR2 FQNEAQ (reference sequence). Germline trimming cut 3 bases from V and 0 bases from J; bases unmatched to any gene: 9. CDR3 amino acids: CASSLTSATRYQETQYF. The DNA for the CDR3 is TGTGCCAGCAGCTTGACTAGCGCCACGCGGTACCAAGAGACCCAGTACTTC. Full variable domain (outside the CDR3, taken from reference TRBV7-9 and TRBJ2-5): DTGVSQNPRHKITKRGQNVTFRCDPISEHNRLYWYRQTLGQGPEFLTYFQNEAQLEKSRLLSDRFSAERPKGSFSTLEIQRTEQGDSAMYLCASSLTSATRYQETQYFGPGTRLLVL.

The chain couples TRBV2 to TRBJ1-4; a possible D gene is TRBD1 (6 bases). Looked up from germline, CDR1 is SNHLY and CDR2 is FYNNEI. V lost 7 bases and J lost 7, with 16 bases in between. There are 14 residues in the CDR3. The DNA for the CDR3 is TGTGCCAGCAAGACGACAGGTGCTCTTGAAAAACTGTTTTTT. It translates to CASKTTGALEKLFF.

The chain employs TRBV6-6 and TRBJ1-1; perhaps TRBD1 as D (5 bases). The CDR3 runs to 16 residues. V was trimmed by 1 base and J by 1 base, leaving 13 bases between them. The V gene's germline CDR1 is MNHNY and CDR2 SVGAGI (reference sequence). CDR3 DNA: TGTGCCAGCAGTTACTTAACCAGGACAAGGAACACTGAAGCTTTCTTT. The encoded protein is CASSYLTRTRNTEAFF.

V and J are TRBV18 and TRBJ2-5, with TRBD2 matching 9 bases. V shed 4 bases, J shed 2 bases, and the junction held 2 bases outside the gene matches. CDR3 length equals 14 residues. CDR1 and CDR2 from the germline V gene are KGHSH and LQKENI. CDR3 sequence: CASSLGLAQETQYF. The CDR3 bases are TGTGCCAGCTCACTAGGACTAGCGCAAGAGACCCAGTACTTC.

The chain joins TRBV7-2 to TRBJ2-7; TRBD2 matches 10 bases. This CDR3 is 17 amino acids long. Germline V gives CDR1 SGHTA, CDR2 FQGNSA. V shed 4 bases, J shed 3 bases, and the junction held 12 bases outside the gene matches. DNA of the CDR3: TGTGCCAGCAGCTCTAGAGCGGGAGGGCCGGCTAGCTACGAGCAGTACTTC. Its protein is CASSSRAGGPASYEQYF.

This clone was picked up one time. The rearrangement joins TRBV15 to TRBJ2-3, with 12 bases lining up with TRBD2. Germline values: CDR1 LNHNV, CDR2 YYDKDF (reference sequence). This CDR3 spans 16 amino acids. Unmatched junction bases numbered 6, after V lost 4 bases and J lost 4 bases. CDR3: CATSMASGREADTQYF. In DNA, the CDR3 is TGTGCCACCAGCATGGCTAGCGGGAGGGAGGCAGATACGCAGTATTTT.

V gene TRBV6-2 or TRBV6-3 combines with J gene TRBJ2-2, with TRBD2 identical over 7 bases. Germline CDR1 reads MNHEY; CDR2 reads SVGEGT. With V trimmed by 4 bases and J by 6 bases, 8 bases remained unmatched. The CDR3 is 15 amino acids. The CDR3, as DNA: TGTGCCAGCAGTTCTCCTTGGGAGGGCTCCGGGGAGCTGTTTTTT. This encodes CASSSPWEGSGELFF.

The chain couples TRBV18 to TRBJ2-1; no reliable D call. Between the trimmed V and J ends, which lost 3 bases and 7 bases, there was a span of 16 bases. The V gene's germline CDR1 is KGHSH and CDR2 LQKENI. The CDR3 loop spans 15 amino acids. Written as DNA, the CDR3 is TGTGCCAGCTCACCGGAGTCCCCTAGTTATAATGAGCAGTTCTTC. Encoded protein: CASSPESPSYNEQFF. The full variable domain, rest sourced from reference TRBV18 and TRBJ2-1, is NAGVMQNPRHLVRRRGQEARLRCSPMKGHSHVYWYRQLPEEGLKFMVYLQKENIIDESGMPKERFSAEFPKEGPSILRIQQVVRGDSAAYFCASSPESPSYNEQFFGPGTRLTVL.

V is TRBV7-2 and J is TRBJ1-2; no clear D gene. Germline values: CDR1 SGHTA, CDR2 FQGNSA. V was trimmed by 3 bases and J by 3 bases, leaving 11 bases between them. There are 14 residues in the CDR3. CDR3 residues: CASSFPGGDYGYTF. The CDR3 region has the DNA TGTGCCAGCAGCTTTCCTGGCGGTGACTATGGCTACACCTTC.

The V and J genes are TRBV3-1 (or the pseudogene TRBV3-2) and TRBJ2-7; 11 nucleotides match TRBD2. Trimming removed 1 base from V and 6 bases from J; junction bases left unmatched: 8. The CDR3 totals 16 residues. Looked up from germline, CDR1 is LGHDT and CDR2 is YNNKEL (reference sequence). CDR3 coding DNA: TGTGCCAGCAGCCAAGGACTAGCGGGGCTAGCCAGCGAGCAGTACTTC. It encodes CASSQGLAGLASEQYF.

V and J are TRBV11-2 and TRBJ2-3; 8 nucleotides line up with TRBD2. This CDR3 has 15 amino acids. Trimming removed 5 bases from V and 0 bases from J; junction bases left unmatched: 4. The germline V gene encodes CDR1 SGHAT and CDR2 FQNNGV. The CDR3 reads CASSATSESTDTQYF. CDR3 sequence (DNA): TGTGCCAGCAGCGCGACTAGCGAGAGCACAGATACGCAGTATTTT. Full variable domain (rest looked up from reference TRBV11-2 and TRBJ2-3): EAGVAQSPRYKIIEKRQSVAFWCNPISGHATLYWYQQILGQGPKLLIQFQNNGVVDDSQLPKDRFSAERLKGVDSTLKIQPAKLEDSAVYLCASSATSESTDTQYFGPGTRLTVL.

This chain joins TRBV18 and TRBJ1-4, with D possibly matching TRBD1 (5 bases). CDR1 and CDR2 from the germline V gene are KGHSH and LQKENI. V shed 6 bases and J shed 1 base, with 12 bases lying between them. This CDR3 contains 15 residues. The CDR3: CASSPQGLTNEKLFF. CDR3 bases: TGTGCCAGCTCCCCGCAGGGATTAACTAATGAAAAACTGTTTTTT.

The CDR3 region has the DNA TGTGCCAGCTCTTTTCGGACTAGCGGGAGCGAAACAAATGAGCAGTTCTTC. As protein: CASSFRTSGSETNEQFF. This chain joins TRBV18 and TRBJ2-1, with TRBD2 matching over 13 bases. The length of the CDR3 is 17 residues. The V and J ends lost 6 bases and 7 bases, in that order; junction bases with no gene match: 12. From germline, CDR1 is KGHSH and CDR2 LQKENI.

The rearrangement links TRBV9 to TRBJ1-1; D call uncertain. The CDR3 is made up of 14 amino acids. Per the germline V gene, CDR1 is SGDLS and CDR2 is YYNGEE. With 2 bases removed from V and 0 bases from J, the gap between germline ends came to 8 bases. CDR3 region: CASSVGGMNTEAFF. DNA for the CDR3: TGTGCCAGCAGCGTGGGCGGGATGAACACTGAAGCTTTCTTT.

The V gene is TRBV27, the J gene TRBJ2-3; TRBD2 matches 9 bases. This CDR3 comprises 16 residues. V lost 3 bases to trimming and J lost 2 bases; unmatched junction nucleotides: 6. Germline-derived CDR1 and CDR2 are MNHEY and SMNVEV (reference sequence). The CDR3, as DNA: TGTGCCAGCAGTTTGCTAGCGGGAATTACCACAGATACGCAGTATTTT. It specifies CASSLLAGITTDTQYF.

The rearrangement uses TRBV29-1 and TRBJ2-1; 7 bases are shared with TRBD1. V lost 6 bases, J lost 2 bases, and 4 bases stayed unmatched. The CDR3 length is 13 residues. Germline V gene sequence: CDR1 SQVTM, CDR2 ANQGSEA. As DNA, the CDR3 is TGCAGCGTCGGGACAGACACCTACAATGAGCAGTTCTTC. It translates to CSVGTDTYNEQFF.

This CDR3 is CASGQGSTDTQYF. CDR3 nucleotides: TGCGCCAGCGGACAGGGAAGCACAGATACGCAGTATTTT. The chain links TRBV4-3 to TRBJ2-3; 8 nucleotides match TRBD1. Germline loops: CDR1 LGHNA, CDR2 YSLEER. V trimming: 8 bases; J trimming: 0 bases; junction bases outside the gene matches: 1. This CDR3 has 13 amino acids.

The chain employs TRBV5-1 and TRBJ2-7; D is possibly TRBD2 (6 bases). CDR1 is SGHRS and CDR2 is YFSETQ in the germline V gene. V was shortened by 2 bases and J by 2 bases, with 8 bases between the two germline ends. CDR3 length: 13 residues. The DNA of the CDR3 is TGCGCCAGCAGCTTCGGGAGCCCCTACGAGCAGTACTTC. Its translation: CASSFGSPYEQYF. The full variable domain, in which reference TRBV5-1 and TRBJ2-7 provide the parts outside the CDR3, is KAGVTQTPRYLIKTRGQQVTLSCSPISGHRSVSWYQQTPGQGLQFLFEYFSETQRNKGNFPGRFSGRQFSNSRSEMNVSTLELGDSALYLCASSFGSPYEQYFGPGTRLTVT.